The 9 T cell receptor beta chains below come from one sample, sequenced in a study of cytomegalovirus exposure and HLA in healthy donors. PCR primers comprised 60 Vbeta and 13 Jbeta primers. The data were produced by immunoSEQ multiplex PCR, yet TCRdb's version contains in-frame clones alone and is incomplete. The data show about 150,000 clones, with approximately 80% seen just once and around 2.2% held by the top ten. The sequencing input was PBMCs. The receptors were gathered from a man between 25 and 39 years old in good health and CMV-seronegative.

The chain joins TRBV5-1 to TRBJ2-2; unclear D gene. The CDR3 covers 14 residues. Germline V CDR1 and CDR2: SGHRS, YFSETQ. V was cut by 7 bases and J by 2 bases, with 12 bases left in between. Here the CDR3 DNA reads TGCGCCAGCTCCCTGCTAGGAAACACCGGGGAGCTGTTTTTT. Encoded protein: CASSLLGNTGELFF.

This clone came up a few times. This sequence joins TRBV6-5 and TRBJ1-4; maybe TRBD1 (5 bases). The CDR3 totals 16 residues. The V and J ends lost 0 bases and 8 bases respectively, with 16 bases between them. The germline V gene encodes CDR1 MNHEY and CDR2 SVGAGI. Here the CDR3 reads CASSYSIWGVKEKLFF. CDR3 sequence (DNA): TGTGCCAGCAGTTACTCGATTTGGGGGGTGAAAGAAAAACTGTTTTTT.

The chain has TRBV19 and TRBJ2-1; TRBD2 agrees at 8 bases. The CDR3 contains 16 residues. V lost 1 base to trimming and J lost 3 bases; unmatched junction nucleotides: 5. Germline CDR1 LNHDA, CDR2 SQIVND (reference sequence). CDR3 bases: TGTGCCAGTAGTATAGGGGGGGCGGGAGGCTACAATGAGCAGTTCTTC. Protein product: CASSIGGAGGYNEQFF.

CDR3 DNA: TGTGCCAGCAAGAAAGGGAGTATCATGAACACTGAAGCTTTCTTT. This sequence encodes CASKKGSIMNTEAFF. The chain is built from TRBV7-9 and TRBJ1-1, with unresolved D. The CDR3 totals 15 residues. Germline lookup yields CDR1 SEHNR and CDR2 FQNEAQ (reference sequence). Trimming took 7 bases from V and 0 from J, leaving 15 bases between them. The variable domain in full, completed from reference TRBV7-9 and TRBJ1-1, reads DTGVSQNPRHKITKRGQNVTFRCDPISEHNRLYWYRQTLGQGPEFLTYFQNEAQLEKSRLLSDRFSAERPKGSFSTLEIQRTEQGDSAMYLCASKKGSIMNTEAFFGQGTRLTVV.

The genes are TRBV5-1 and TRBJ2-7; a possible D gene is TRBD1 (6 bases). CDR3 size: 13 residues. V lost 4 bases to trimming and J lost 2 bases, with 10 bases between them. The germline gives CDR1 SGHRS, CDR2 YFSETQ. CDR3 coding DNA: TGCGCCAGCAGCGTTGACAGGACCTACGAGCAGTACTTC. Translating gives CASSVDRTYEQYF. Full variable domain (remainder filled in from reference TRBV5-1 and TRBJ2-7): KAGVTQTPRYLIKTRGQQVTLSCSPISGHRSVSWYQQTPGQGLQFLFEYFSETQRNKGNFPGRFSGRQFSNSRSEMNVSTLELGDSALYLCASSVDRTYEQYFGPGTRLTVT.

This clone was observed a few times. The V gene is TRBV9, the J gene TRBJ1-2; D possibly corresponds to TRBD1 (5 bases). The length of the CDR3 is 16 residues. Germline V gene lookup returns CDR1 SGDLS and CDR2 YYNGEE. V shed 4 bases and J shed 1 base, with 17 bases lying between them. The CDR3 protein is CASSSHHRGNNYGYTF. CDR3 nucleotides: TGTGCCAGCAGCTCACATCATAGGGGAAATAACTATGGCTACACCTTC.

The chain couples TRBV28 to TRBJ2-5; 8 bases line up with TRBD1. Trimming removed 7 bases from V and 5 bases from J; junction bases left unmatched: 9. From germline, CDR1 is MDHEN and CDR2 SYDVKM. There are 14 residues in the CDR3. The CDR3 DNA follows: TGTGCCAGCACCGAATTTACAGGGGGGGAGACCCAGTACTTC. It specifies CASTEFTGGETQYF.

The V call is TRBV19, the J call TRBJ2-7; 10 positions agree with TRBD1. V shed 5 bases and J 2 bases; nucleotides not matched to a gene: 9. This CDR3 has 16 residues. The germline CDR1 and CDR2 sequences are LNHDA and SQIVND (reference sequence). In DNA form, the CDR3 reads TGTGCCAGTAGTGCAAAACCGGGACAGGGGACCTACGAGCAGTACTTC. Translating gives CASSAKPGQGTYEQYF. The full variable domain, its missing parts supplied by reference TRBV19 and TRBJ2-7, is DGGITQSPKYLFRKEGQNVTLSCEQNLNHDAMYWYRQDPGQGLRLIYYSQIVNDFQKGDIAEGYSVSREKKESFPLTVTSAQKNPTAFYLCASSAKPGQGTYEQYFGPGTRLTVT.

This clone was detected only once. The CDR3 protein is CASSFPLSSYNEQFF. The CDR3, as DNA: TGTGCCAGCAGCTTCCCTCTGAGCTCCTACAATGAGCAGTTCTTC. J is TRBJ2-1 and V is TRBV7-2; D is undetermined. Trimming removed 3 bases from V and 0 bases from J, with 9 bases in between. Per the germline V gene, CDR1 is SGHTA and CDR2 is FQGNSA. The CDR3 is 15 residues long.